This TCR beta chain was captured by sequencing in a study of cytomegalovirus exposure and HLA in healthy donors. Findings and caveats of the study: In a later analysis, HLA-associated beta chains showed higher expansion and lower generation probabilities than comparable chains. Confirmation was obtained in vitro that a few CMV-associated chains are specific for CMV antigens.

With regard to this clone: Its matching antigen is unknown.

V was trimmed by 4 bases and J by 1 base, leaving 7 bases between them. This CDR3 comprises 13 residues. From germline, CDR1 is LNHDA and CDR2 SQIVND (reference sequence). Primers: 60 Vbeta forward and 13 Jbeta reverse. TCRdb's table, derived via immunoSEQ multiplex PCR, lists solely in-frame clones and lacks some. In the table there are 160,000 or so clones, approximately 74% of which are singletons. The chain employs TRBV19 and TRBJ1-1; the D gene is possibly TRBD1 (6 bases). This receptor was obtained from a woman in her twenties or thirties in good health and CMV-seronegative. The sample consisted of PBMCs. The CDR3 DNA follows: TGTGCCAGTAGTAGGGGGCAGAACACTGAAGCTTTCTTT. Its protein is CASSRGQNTEAFF.